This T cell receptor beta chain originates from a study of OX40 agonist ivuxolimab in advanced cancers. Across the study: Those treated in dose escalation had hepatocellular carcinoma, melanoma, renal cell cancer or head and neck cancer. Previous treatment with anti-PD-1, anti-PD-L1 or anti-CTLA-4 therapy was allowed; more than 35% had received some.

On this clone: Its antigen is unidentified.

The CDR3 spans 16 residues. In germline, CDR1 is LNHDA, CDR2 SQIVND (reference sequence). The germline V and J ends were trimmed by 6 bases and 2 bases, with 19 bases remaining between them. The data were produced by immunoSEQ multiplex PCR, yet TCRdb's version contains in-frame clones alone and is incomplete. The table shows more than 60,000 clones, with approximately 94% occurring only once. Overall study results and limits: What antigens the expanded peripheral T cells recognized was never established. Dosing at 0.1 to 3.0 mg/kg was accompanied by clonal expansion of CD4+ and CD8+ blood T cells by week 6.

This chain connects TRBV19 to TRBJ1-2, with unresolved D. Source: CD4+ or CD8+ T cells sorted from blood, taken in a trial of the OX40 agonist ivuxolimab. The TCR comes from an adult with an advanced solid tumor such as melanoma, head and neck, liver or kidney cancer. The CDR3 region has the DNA TGTGCCAGTAGCTTTATCAAAACAGAAACCAACTATGGCTACACCTTC. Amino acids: CASSFIKTETNYGYTF.